This is a list of T cell receptor beta chains from one sample in a study of vaccination effects on CD4 cells after COVID-19. Antigens of these TCRs are unknown. Sequencing was performed with immunoSEQ multiplex PCR; in TCRdb, only in-frame clones are kept and a portion is missing. The sample lists roughly 15,000 clones; over 65% were seen once. The sample here was CD4+ T cells from PBMCs cultured with HCoV-229E spike peptides, taken before COVID-19 vaccination. The receptors stem from a human donor who received a COVID-19 vaccine. Both conserved end residues are part of each CDR3. Each record gives: V gene, clone size, D gene, CDR3 length, J gene, CDR3 DNA, CDR3 protein. A D gene is named only where the DNA matches it firmly. Expanded clones get a size class; other rows say once, few or many, or leave the size out.

TRBV6-2/TRBV6-3	once	NA	15	TRBJ2-7	TGTGCCAGCAGTTTGAAGTCGGGCATCTCCTACGAGCAGTACTTC	CASSLKSGISYEQYF
TRBV6-2/TRBV6-3	NA	NA	15	TRBJ1-5	TGTGCCAGCAGCCCCCCCGGGGGGAGCAATCAGCCCCAGCATTTT	CASSPPGGSNQPQHF
TRBV18	NA	NA	14	TRBJ2-5	TGTGCCAGCTCACGTTCAGGTTACCAAGAGACCCAGTACTTC	CASSRSGYQETQYF
TRBV11-3	NA	NA	15	TRBJ2-2	TGTGCCAGCAGCCGAGAGAGAGGGGATTCAGGGGAGCTGTTTTTT	CASSRERGDSGELFF
TRBV29-1	NA	NA	14	TRBJ1-4	TGCAGCGTTAGAGGGGGGATCGCTAATGAAAAACTGTTTTTT	CSVRGGIANEKLFF
TRBV6-5	NA	TRBD2	16	TRBJ2-5	TGTGCCAGCAGTTACCGGACTAGTTGGCGACAAGAGACCCAGTACTTC	CASSYRTSWRQETQYF
TRBV20-1	NA	NA	11	TRBJ1-1	TGCAGTTGTAAGGTGAACACTGAAGCTTTCTTT	CSCKVNTEAFF
TRBV19	NA	NA	17	TRBJ1-5	TGTGCCAGTAGTACAAGCGGACGGCGGTTGGGTAATCAGCCCCAGCATTTT	CASSTSGRRLGNQPQHF
TRBV6-5	NA	NA	14	TRBJ1-4	TGTGCCAGCAGTTCCGGGACAAGTTATGAAAAACTGTTTTTT	CASSSGTSYEKLFF
TRBV30	NA	NA	13	TRBJ1-1	TGTGCCTGGAGTAGGCAGCTGAACACTGAAGCTTTCTTT	CAWSRQLNTEAFF
TRBV7-2	NA	TRBD2	14	TRBJ2-3	TGTGCCAGCAGCTTCGGACTAGCGGGAGAGATGCAGTATTTT	CASSFGLAGEMQYF
TRBV7-2	few	NA	13	TRBJ1-2	TGTGCCAGCAGCTTAGCCAGGGCGGGTGGCTACACCTTC	CASSLARAGGYTF
TRBV7-2	NA	TRBD2	18	TRBJ2-3	TGTGCCAGCAGCTTAGATCCGGGACTAGCGGGAGAAGCAGATACGCAGTATTTT	CASSLDPGLAGEADTQYF
TRBV2	NA	NA	13	TRBJ2-3	TGTGCCAGCATTTCCGGCAACACAGATACGCAGTATTTT	CASISGNTDTQYF
TRBV28	NA	TRBD2	13	TRBJ2-7	TGTGCCAGCAGGACCAGCGGGAGGGACGAGCAGTACTTC	CASRTSGRDEQYF
TRBV2	NA	TRBD1	14	TRBJ2-5	TGTGCCAGCAGTCTCGGGACAGAACAAGAGACCCAGTACTTC	CASSLGTEQETQYF
TRBV28	once	NA	14	TRBJ2-3	TGTGCCAGCAGTTTATCGGCGGGGACAGATACGCAGTATTTT	CASSLSAGTDTQYF
TRBV2	once	NA	16	TRBJ2-5	TGTGCCAGCAGTGAAGCGGGGGGTCTAAGCGGAGAGACCCAGTACTTC	CASSEAGGLSGETQYF
TRBV28	NA	TRBD1	12	TRBJ1-2	TGTGCCAGATGGGACAGGGCGGCCGGCTACACCTTC	CARWDRAAGYTF
TRBV6-5	NA	TRBD1	15	TRBJ2-1	TGTGCCAGCAGTCCCCGACAGGGAACGTACAATGAGCAGTTCTTC	CASSPRQGTYNEQFF
TRBV7-9	once	TRBD2	16	TRBJ2-3	TGTGCCAGCAGCACGCGTTCTAGCGGGAGCCCAGATACGCAGTATTTT	CASSTRSSGSPDTQYF
TRBV6-1	NA	NA	15	TRBJ2-1	TGTGCCAGCAGTGAAGCCACTAGCAGATACAATGAGCAGTTCTTC	CASSEATSRYNEQFF
TRBV5-1	NA	TRBD1	14	TRBJ1-4	TGCGCCAGCAGCTTAGGACAGGGAGGTATGAAACTGTTTTTT	CASSLGQGGMKLFF
TRBV7-2	NA	NA	14	TRBJ2-7	TGTGCCAGCAGCTTAGTTGCGGGGAACTACGAGCAGTACTTC	CASSLVAGNYEQYF
TRBV30	NA	NA	15	TRBJ1-5	TGTGCCTGGAGTCCCCGGATAGGGCTCTATCAGCCCCAGCATTTT	CAWSPRIGLYQPQHF
TRBV7-9	NA	TRBD1	15	TRBJ2-3	TGTGCCAGCAGCACAGGACAGGGCAGCACAGATACGCAGTATTTT	CASSTGQGSTDTQYF
TRBV5-8	NA	NA	14	TRBJ2-7	TGTGCCAGCAGCGGACAGATCGCAGCCTACGAGCAGTACTTC	CASSGQIAAYEQYF
TRBV10-3	NA	NA	14	TRBJ2-3	TGTGCCATCAGTGAGTCGAGGCGGGAAGATACGCAGTATTTT	CAISESRREDTQYF
TRBV2	NA	NA	13	TRBJ1-2	TGTGCCAGCAGTGAATTAGGCAACTATGGCTACACCTTC	CASSELGNYGYTF
TRBV25-1	NA	NA	15	TRBJ1-6	TGTGCCAGCAGTGAAACCGGCCTTGATAATTCACCCCTCCACTTT	CASSETGLDNSPLHF
TRBV2	few	TRBD1	14	TRBJ2-7	TGTGCCAGCAGTGAACGGCAGGGGGCCTCCGAGCAGTACTTC	CASSERQGASEQYF
TRBV3-1/TRBV3-2	NA	TRBD2	16	TRBJ2-5	TGTGCCAGCAGCCCTCTGACTAGCGGGGGTCCCGAGACCCAGTACTTC	CASSPLTSGGPETQYF
TRBV4-1	few	NA	16	TRBJ1-6	TGCGCCAGCAGCCAAGGATGGCTGGGCAGCAATTCACCCCTCCACTTT	CASSQGWLGSNSPLHF
TRBV5-1	once	TRBD1	15	TRBJ2-1	TGCGCCAGCAGCTTGGCCGGGACAGCCGACAATGAGCAGTTCTTC	CASSLAGTADNEQFF
TRBV5-1	NA	NA	17	TRBJ1-6	TGCGCCAGCAGCATGTTGGAGAGCATCGTTGGGGGTTCACCCCTCCACTTT	CASSMLESIVGGSPLHF
TRBV19	few	TRBD1	14	TRBJ2-7	TGTGCCAGTAGTCGGACAGGGTCCTCCTACGAGCAGTACTTC	CASSRTGSSYEQYF
TRBV7-2	NA	TRBD1	17	TRBJ2-3	TGTGCCAGCAGCTTAGACGACCGGGGCAGGGGGCGCGACACGCAGTATTTT	CASSLDDRGRGRDTQYF
TRBV7-3	NA	TRBD1	14	TRBJ2-5	TGTGCCAGCAGCCGGGACAGTCTCCAAGAGACCCAGTACTTC	CASSRDSLQETQYF
TRBV6-1	NA	NA	17	TRBJ1-2	TGTGCCAGCAGTGGCGCCCCGGGACTACCGCTTAACTATGGCTACACCTTC	CASSGAPGLPLNYGYTF
TRBV7-2	NA	NA	12	TRBJ2-5	TGTGCCAGCAGTTGGGGCCAAGAGACCCAGTACTTC	CASSWGQETQYF
TRBV25-1	NA	TRBD1	14	TRBJ1-1	TGTGCCAGCAGCGGGACAGGGGGGAACACTGAAGCTTTCTTT	CASSGTGGNTEAFF
TRBV5-1	NA	TRBD1	13	TRBJ2-2	TGCGCCAGCAGTGACAGGGCGACCGGGGAGCTGTTTTTT	CASSDRATGELFF
TRBV18	NA	TRBD1	18	TRBJ1-2	TGTGCCAGCTCACCGCTCGGGACAGGGGGCGCGGGAAACTATGGCTACACCTTC	CASSPLGTGGAGNYGYTF
TRBV4-1	NA	TRBD1	16	TRBJ2-7	TGCGCCAGCAGCCGCCCGGGACAGGGGGCTCCCTACGAGCAGTACTTC	CASSRPGQGAPYEQYF
TRBV30	NA	TRBD2	15	TRBJ2-3	TGTGCCTGGGGAGCGGGGGGGCCGGGCACAGATACGCAGTATTTT	CAWGAGGPGTDTQYF
TRBV28	NA	TRBD2	15	TRBJ2-7	TGTGCCAGCAGTTTAGGCGGGAGGAAAGCCTACGAGCAGTACTTC	CASSLGGRKAYEQYF
TRBV4-2	NA	NA	17	TRBJ2-2	TGTGCCAGCAGCCTTCTCAGGGGCGGGAGTGGAACCGGGGAGCTGTTTTTT	CASSLLRGGSGTGELFF
TRBV20-1	NA	TRBD1	17	TRBJ1-5	TGCAGTGCTAGTAGTCCCCCAGGGACAGGGGGCAATCAGCCCCAGCATTTT	CSASSPPGTGGNQPQHF
TRBV28	NA	TRBD2	19	TRBJ2-6	TGTGCCAGCAGTTTACCCCGACTAGCCGCTAGCTCTGGGGCCAACGTCCTGACTTTC	CASSLPRLAASSGANVLTF
TRBV5-8	NA	TRBD1	16	TRBJ1-2	TGTGCCAGCAGCTCGTTCCAGGGACAGGGGTTCTATGGCTACACCTTC	CASSSFQGQGFYGYTF
TRBV24-1	NA	NA	17	TRBJ2-3	TGTGCCACCGCCCCCGGGACTGGCTTTTCTAGCACAGATACGCAGTATTTT	CATAPGTGFSSTDTQYF